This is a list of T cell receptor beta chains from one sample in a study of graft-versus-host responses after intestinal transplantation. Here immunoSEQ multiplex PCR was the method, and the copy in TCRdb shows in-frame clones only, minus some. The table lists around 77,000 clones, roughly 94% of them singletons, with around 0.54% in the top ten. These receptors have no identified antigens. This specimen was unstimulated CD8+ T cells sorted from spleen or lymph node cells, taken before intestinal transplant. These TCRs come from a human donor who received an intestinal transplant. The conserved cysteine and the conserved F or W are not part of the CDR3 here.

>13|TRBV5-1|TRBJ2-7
ASSLRLAEFDEQY
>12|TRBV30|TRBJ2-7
AWSGSGMALEQY
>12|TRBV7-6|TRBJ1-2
ASSSEGANYGYT
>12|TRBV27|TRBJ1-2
ASSFSTGSYGYT
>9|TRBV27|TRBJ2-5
ASSHQETQY
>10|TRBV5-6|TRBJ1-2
ASSLDFYGYI
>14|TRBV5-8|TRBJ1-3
ASSLSTRTSGNTIY
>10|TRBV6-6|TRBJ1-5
ASKGMDGTQH
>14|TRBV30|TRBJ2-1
AWSGAGVAGYNEQF
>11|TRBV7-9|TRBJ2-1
ASIASGVSEQF
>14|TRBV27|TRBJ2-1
ASSRSGVGFRDEQF
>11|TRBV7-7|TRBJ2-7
ASSPQGGYEQY
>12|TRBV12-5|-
ASGWDLSSYEQY
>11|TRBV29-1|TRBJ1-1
SVEEPGGTEAF
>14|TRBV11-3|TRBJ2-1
ASSLLPTGSVNEQF
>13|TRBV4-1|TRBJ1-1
ASSQAGTENTEAF
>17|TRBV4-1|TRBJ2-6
ASSQVLWARYSGANVLT
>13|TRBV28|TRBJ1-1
ASSLFGEMNTEAF
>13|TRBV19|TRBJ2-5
ASSLNPGFGETQY
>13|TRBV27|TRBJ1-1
ASSLWAGENTEAF
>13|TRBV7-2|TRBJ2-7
ASSYRDRGYDEQY
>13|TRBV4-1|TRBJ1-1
ASSQGQGWIAEAF